Listed here are 32 T cell receptor beta chains from one sample, sequenced in a study of blood T cell repertoires in COVID-19. Assay used: immunoSEQ multiplex PCR; TCRdb lists only in-frame clones, some missing. The repertoire holds approximately 250,000 clones, with approximately 89% as singletons. Sequenced: peripheral blood. The receptors here all came from a woman in her sixties or seventies who had recovered from COVID-19.

This sequence joins TRBV5-1 and TRBJ1-1; no firm D call. The CDR3 sequence is 13 residues long. Trimming shortened V by 5 bases and J by 4 bases, and 12 bases separated the two germline ends. Germline V CDR1 and CDR2: SGHRS, YFSETQ. CDR3 coding DNA: TGCGCCAGCAGTTCTGGGCGGGCCACTGAAGCTTTCTTT. Translation: CASSSGRATEAFF.

This rearrangement joins TRBV3-1 (or the pseudogene TRBV3-2) to TRBJ1-3; D gene ambiguous. The CDR3 runs to 14 residues. Trimming took off 4 bases at V and 1 base at J, with 8 bases between the two ends. Germline V gene lookup returns CDR1 LGHDT and CDR2 YNNKEL (reference sequence). CDR3 nucleotides: TGTGCCAGCAGCCCCAGAAATTCTGGAAACACCATATATTTT. Its translation is CASSPRNSGNTIYF.

On this clone itself: A read error is likely, as this CDR3 ends without the conserved phenylalanine or tryptophan. The DNA is omitted, as the CDR3 cannot be located on it reliably, and the CDR3 follows TCRdb's listing. This chain connects TRBV20-1 to TRBJ2-7; the table's D call of TRBD1 was not tested on the DNA. Germline values: CDR1 DFQATT, CDR2 SNEGSKA (reference sequence). Ends included, the CDR3 has 8 residues. This chain's CDR3 is CSARGGQL.

At least ten counts were recorded for this clone. V gene TRBV11-2 combines with J gene TRBJ2-7; TRBD2 aligns across 8 bases. The CDR3 consists of 14 residues. Germline lookup yields CDR1 SGHAT and CDR2 FQNNGV. V was pared by 3 bases and J by 5 bases, with 6 bases of the junction left unmatched. The DNA for the CDR3 is TGTGCCAGCAGCTTCGGGAGGGAATACAACGAGCAGTACTTC. Translation gives CASSFGREYNEQYF.

V gene TRBV11-3 combines with J gene TRBJ2-3; 13 bases match TRBD2. With 5 bases clipped from V and 2 bases from J, the junction kept 4 bases outside the gene matches. Germline CDR1 and CDR2: SGHNT and YENEEA. This CDR3 has 16 amino acids. CDR3 in DNA: TGTGCCAGCAGCCCAGGGACTAGCGGGGACACAGATACGCAGTATTTT. Translated: CASSPGTSGDTDTQYF.

The chain combines TRBV25-1 with TRBJ1-1; D unresolved. CDR3 length: 13 amino acids. CDR1 is MGHDK and CDR2 is SYGVNS in the germline V gene. Trimming pared 6 bases from V and 0 bases from J, leaving 8 bases between. Here the CDR3 reads CASRLTVNTEAFF. CDR3 in DNA: TGTGCCAGCAGGCTGACTGTGAACACTGAAGCTTTCTTT.

The rearrangement links TRBV16 to TRBJ1-1, with D hard to call. CDR3 length: 15 amino acids. V dropped 3 bases and J dropped 7 bases, with 18 bases sitting between them. From germline, CDR1 is KGHSY and CDR2 FQNENV. The chain's CDR3 is CASSQGGAWGNEAFF. CDR3 nucleotides: TGTGCCAGCAGCCAGGGAGGAGCGTGGGGAAATGAAGCTTTCTTT.

This sequence joins TRBV19 and TRBJ1-5, with no clear D. CDR1 is LNHDA, CDR2 SQIVND, per germline (reference sequence). There are 14 residues in the CDR3. V gave up 3 bases and J gave up 8 bases, with 14 bases separating them. CDR3 amino acids: CASSMRFGDEPQHF. The CDR3 bases are TGTGCCAGTAGTATGAGGTTCGGAGACGAGCCCCAGCATTTT.

The chain employs TRBV7-6 and TRBJ1-1; tentative D call: TRBD1 (5 bases). The CDR3 is 16 residues long. V was shortened by 1 base and J by 2 bases, with 14 bases between the two germline ends. Germline CDR1 and CDR2: SGHVS and FNYEAQ. In nucleotides, the CDR3 is TGTGCCAGCAGCTTAGGGTATTTGGGGCTAAACACTGAAGCTTTCTTT. Translation gives CASSLGYLGLNTEAFF.

The chain links TRBV6-2 or TRBV6-3 to TRBJ2-7, with TRBD1 matching over 9 bases. The CDR3 runs to 12 residues. V trimming: 5 bases; J trimming: 4 bases; junction bases outside the gene matches: 0. Germline V gene sequence: CDR1 MNHEY, CDR2 SVGEGT. In DNA form, the CDR3 reads TGTGCCAGCAGTGGGACAGGGTACGAGCAGTACTTC. It encodes CASSGTGYEQYF.

V is TRBV7-3 and J is TRBJ2-2; D ambiguous. The CDR3 is 15 amino acids. Germline CDR1 reads SGHTA; CDR2 reads FQGTGA. Between the trimmed V and J ends, which lost 1 base and 1 base, there was a span of 7 bases. CDR3 bases: TGTGCCAGCAGCTTAAACGGTGGGAACACCGGGGAGCTGTTTTTT. Protein product: CASSLNGGNTGELFF.

V is TRBV4-1 and J is TRBJ1-4, with 9 bases aligning to TRBD1. The CDR3 sequence is 19 residues long. Germline trimming cut 5 bases from V and 0 bases from J; bases unmatched to any gene: 13. CDR1 is MGHRA, CDR2 YSYEKL, per germline. CDR3: CASSNTGTGLTATNEKLFF. The CDR3, as DNA: TGCGCCAGCAGCAATACCGGGACAGGGCTCACCGCAACTAATGAAAAACTGTTTTTT.

CDR3 region: CASSTGRDTVSYEQYF. DNA for the CDR3: TGTGCCAGTAGTACCGGCCGGGACACTGTGTCCTACGAGCAGTACTTC. The chain couples TRBV19 to TRBJ2-7, with D possibly being TRBD1 (6 bases). This CDR3 spans 16 amino acids. Trimming took off 4 bases at V and 1 base at J, with 17 bases between the two ends. Per the germline V gene, CDR1 is LNHDA and CDR2 is SQIVND (reference sequence). Together with reference TRBV19 and TRBJ2-7, the CDR3 gives the full variable domain: DGGITQSPKYLFRKEGQNVTLSCEQNLNHDAMYWYRQDPGQGLRLIYYSQIVNDFQKGDIAEGYSVSREKKESFPLTVTSAQKNPTAFYLCASSTGRDTVSYEQYFGPGTRLTVT.

The J gene is TRBJ2-1, the V gene TRBV24-1; 9 bases match TRBD2. This CDR3 is built from 14 residues. The V segment lost 9 bases and the J segment 6 bases; nucleotides outside the gene matches: 8. Germline CDR1 KGHDR, CDR2 SFDVKD. As DNA, the CDR3 is TGTGCCACCCAGCCAGGACTAGCGATCAATGAGCAGTTCTTC. Amino acids: CATQPGLAINEQFF.

The chain employs TRBV15 and TRBJ1-2, with D possibly TRBD1 on 5 matching bases. From germline, CDR1 is LNHNV and CDR2 YYDKDF (reference sequence). Trimming removed 3 bases from V and 5 bases from J, with 7 bases in between. The CDR3 is made up of 12 amino acids. The CDR3 DNA follows: TGTGCCACCAGCAGGGACAATTATGGCTACACCTTC. Encoded protein: CATSRDNYGYTF.

The genes are TRBV28 and TRBJ2-7; 8 bases are shared with TRBD2. In germline, CDR1 is MDHEN, CDR2 SYDVKM. The trim removed 3 bases at V and 2 bases at J, leaving 6 bases unmatched. The CDR3 is 15 amino acids. The CDR3 is CASSFLSGVPYEQYF. The CDR3 DNA sequence: TGTGCCAGCAGTTTCCTTAGCGGGGTCCCCTACGAGCAGTACTTC.

The chain joins TRBV6-4 to TRBJ2-3; D is possibly TRBD1 (6 bases). The CDR3 runs 16 residues. The germline V gene has CDR1 MRHNA and CDR2 SNTAGT. V lost 0 bases and J 0 bases, leaving 10 bases between the germline ends. CDR3 amino acids: CASSDSGGTSTDTQYF. For the CDR3, the DNA is TGTGCCAGCAGTGACTCAGGGGGAACTAGCACAGATACGCAGTATTTT.

The CDR3 spells CASSIAGLQETQYF. CDR3 nucleotides: TGTGCCAGCAGCATAGCGGGGCTCCAAGAGACCCAGTACTTC. The chain is built from TRBV6-5 and TRBJ2-5, with 8 bases lining up with TRBD2. The J segment lost 1 base and the V segment lost 6 bases, leaving 4 bases of the junction unmatched. This CDR3 spans 14 amino acids. Germline V gives CDR1 MNHEY, CDR2 SVGAGI.

This chain uses TRBV11-1 with TRBJ2-1; TRBD2 agrees at 10 bases. The trim removed 6 bases at V and 8 bases at J, leaving 4 bases unmatched. The CDR3 consists of 13 residues. The germline V gene encodes CDR1 SGHAT and CDR2 FQDESV (reference sequence). As DNA, the CDR3 is TGTGCCAGCAGTTCTGGACTAGCGGATGAGCAGTTCTTC. Its protein product is CASSSGLADEQFF.

V gene TRBV9 combines with J gene TRBJ2-1; a possible D gene is TRBD2 (6 bases). Per the germline V gene, CDR1 is SGDLS and CDR2 is YYNGEE. CDR3 length: 15 residues. V was trimmed by 0 bases and J by 0 bases, leaving 7 bases between them. The CDR3: CASSVGRVSYNEQFF. The CDR3 nucleotides read TGTGCCAGCAGCGTAGGGAGGGTCTCCTACAATGAGCAGTTCTTC.

This chain links TRBV6-5 with TRBJ2-3, with D possibly TRBD2 on 5 matching bases. V was pared by 5 bases and J by 2 bases, with 14 bases between. The CDR3 is 15 amino acids. The germline V gene encodes CDR1 MNHEY and CDR2 SVGAGI. CDR3 region: CASSPDWQYTDTQYF. CDR3 coding DNA: TGTGCCAGCAGTCCGGACTGGCAATACACAGATACGCAGTATTTT.

The V gene is TRBV13, the J gene TRBJ1-5; D call uncertain. Trimming cost V 2 bases and J 0 bases, with 5 bases left between them. Germline lookup yields CDR1 PRHDT and CDR2 FYEKMQ (reference sequence). This CDR3 comprises 14 residues. CDR3 amino acids: CASSLSGSNQPQHF. The CDR3 region has the DNA TGTGCCAGCAGCTTATCCGGTAGCAATCAGCCCCAGCATTTT. Drawing the rest from reference TRBV13 and TRBJ1-5, the complete variable domain is AAGVIQSPRHLIKEKRETATLKCYPIPRHDTVYWYQQGPGQDPQFLISFYEKMQSDKGSIPDRFSAQQFSDYHSELNMSSLELGDSALYFCASSLSGSNQPQHFGDGTRLSIL.

The J gene is TRBJ2-2, the V gene TRBV2; 8 bases align to TRBD1. The CDR3 is made up of 14 amino acids. Per germline, CDR1 SNHLY and CDR2 FYNNEI. The V and J ends lost 7 bases and 7 bases, in that order; junction bases with no gene match: 8. The CDR3 loop is CASTPDRVDGELFF. The CDR3 DNA sequence: TGTGCCAGCACCCCGGACAGGGTGGACGGGGAGCTGTTTTTT.

Here the CDR3 DNA reads TGTGCCAGCAGCGTGGTTGGGACTTCCACAGATACGCAGTATTTT. Its translation: CASSVVGTSTDTQYF. This chain uses TRBV9 with TRBJ2-3; D is possibly TRBD2 (6 bases). Germline V CDR1 and CDR2: SGDLS, YYNGEE. Trimming took 2 bases from V and 2 from J, leaving 12 bases between them. There are 15 residues in the CDR3.

The chain has TRBV7-3 and TRBJ2-3, with TRBD2 matching 9 bases. CDR3 length: 15 amino acids. Germline V gene lookup returns CDR1 SGHTA and CDR2 FQGTGA. The J segment lost 3 bases and the V segment lost 5 bases, leaving 6 bases of the junction unmatched. CDR3 in DNA: TGTGCCAGCAGCCGAGCAAGCGGGGGGACAGATACGCAGTATTTT. This sequence encodes CASSRASGGTDTQYF.

The chain uses TRBV19 and TRBJ2-2; 8 nucleotides agree with TRBD2. V gave up 5 bases and J gave up 3 bases; unmatched junction bases: 5. The CDR3 is 15 amino acids. In germline, CDR1 is LNHDA, CDR2 SQIVND (reference sequence). CDR3 in amino acids: CASSLAGSYTGELFF. The CDR3 DNA sequence: TGTGCCAGTAGTTTAGCGGGGAGTTACACCGGGGAGCTGTTTTTT. Drawing the rest from reference TRBV19 and TRBJ2-2, the complete variable domain is DGGITQSPKYLFRKEGQNVTLSCEQNLNHDAMYWYRQDPGQGLRLIYYSQIVNDFQKGDIAEGYSVSREKKESFPLTVTSAQKNPTAFYLCASSLAGSYTGELFFGEGSRLTVL.

The V call is TRBV11-2, the J call TRBJ2-7, with 9 bases fitting TRBD1. The germline CDR1 and CDR2 sequences are SGHAT and FQNNGV. J gave up 2 bases and V 5 bases, and 7 bases lay outside the gene matches. This CDR3 comprises 15 residues. CDR3 region: CASSGARTGAYEQYF. CDR3 DNA: TGTGCCAGCAGCGGGGCAAGGACAGGGGCCTACGAGCAGTACTTC.

In this sample, this clone turned up once. This CDR3 is CASRHTGSANEKLFF. The CDR3 DNA is TGTGCCAGCAGACACACAGGGTCGGCTAATGAAAAACTGTTTTTT. The chain joins TRBV7-3 to TRBJ1-4; D possibly corresponds to TRBD1 (6 bases). CDR1 is SGHTA, CDR2 FQGTGA, per germline. The ends were cut back, 6 bases at V and 3 bases at J, with 14 bases in the middle. The CDR3 length is 15 residues.

The genes are TRBV12-3 or TRBV12-4 and TRBJ1-1, with D perhaps TRBD1 (5 bases). Trimming took 4 bases from V and 5 from J, leaving 8 bases between them. The CDR3 consists of 12 residues. The CDR3 region is CASSSAGTEAFF. In DNA form, the CDR3 reads TGTGCCAGCAGTTCGGCAGGGACTGAAGCTTTCTTT.

The chain is built from TRBV3-1 (or the pseudogene TRBV3-2) and TRBJ1-1; a weak D match, TRBD1 (5 bases). V lost 2 bases, J lost 0 bases, and 10 bases lay in between. The CDR3 has 15 residues. Germline V lookup: CDR1 LGHDT, CDR2 YNNKEL (reference sequence). This CDR3 reads CASSQRQFMNTEAFF. The CDR3 coding sequence is TGTGCCAGCAGCCAACGACAGTTTATGAACACTGAAGCTTTCTTT.

The sample holds one count of this clone. The chain links TRBV6-5 to TRBJ1-1; 8 nucleotides match TRBD1. This CDR3 comprises 15 residues. Germline V CDR1 and CDR2: MNHEY, SVGAGI. J lost 6 bases, V lost 7 bases, and 13 bases had no gene match. The CDR3 loop reads CASNTRDRPMAEAFF. The CDR3 nucleotides read TGTGCCAGCAACACCCGGGACAGGCCTATGGCTGAAGCTTTCTTT.

The J gene is TRBJ2-3, the V gene TRBV15; 8 nucleotides align to TRBD2. Germline loops: CDR1 LNHNV, CDR2 YYDKDF (reference sequence). Trimming cost V 0 bases and J 5 bases; bases outside gene matches: 4. The CDR3 is 15 residues long. DNA for the CDR3: TGTGCCACCAGCAGAGATCGGGAGGGTTTAGATACGCAGTATTTT. Translating gives CATSRDREGLDTQYF.